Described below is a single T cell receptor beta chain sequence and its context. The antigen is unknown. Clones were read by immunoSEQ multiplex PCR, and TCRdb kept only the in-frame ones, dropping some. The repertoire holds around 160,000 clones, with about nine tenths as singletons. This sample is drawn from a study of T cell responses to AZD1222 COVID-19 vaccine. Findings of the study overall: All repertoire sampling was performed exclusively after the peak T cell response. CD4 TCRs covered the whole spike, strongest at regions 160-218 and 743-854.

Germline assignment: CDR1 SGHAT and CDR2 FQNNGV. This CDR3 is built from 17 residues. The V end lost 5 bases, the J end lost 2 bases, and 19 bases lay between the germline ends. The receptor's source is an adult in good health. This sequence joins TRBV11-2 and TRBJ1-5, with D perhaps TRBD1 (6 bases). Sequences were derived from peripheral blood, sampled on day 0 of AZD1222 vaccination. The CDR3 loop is CASSPDGGQRGNQPQHF. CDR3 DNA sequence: TGTGCCAGCAGCCCCGACGGGGGGCAGAGGGGCAATCAGCCCCAGCATTTT.